This T cell receptor (beta chain) appears in the sequencing data of a study of molecular identifiers for immune sequencing clone quantification. Preparation of the bulk TCR libraries relied on previously described methods and listed TCR primers. MiXCR, applied by TCRdb to the PCR reads, yields one record per CDR3 protein. The sample records 550,000 to 750,000 distinct CDR3 sequences, about 20% being singletons. CDR1 and CDR2 from the germline V gene are GTSNPN and SVGIG (reference sequence). This CDR3 comprises 15 residues. Trimming shortened V by 2 bases and J by 0 bases, and 12 bases separated the two germline ends. This clonotype was seen repeatedly, ten times or more.

The receptor's source is a human donor in good health. Some libraries in this study had Jurkat cell RNA spiked in. The genes are TRBV30 and TRBJ2-3, with a possible D match to TRBD2 (6 bases). Material for sequencing was naive CD8+ T cells from blood, with Jurkat cell RNA spiked in. Regarding subset: FACS-sorted CD8+CD4-CCR7+CD45RA+ naive T cells. The CDR3 bases are TGTGCCTGGAGTTTGGCTAGCGACAGCACAGATACGCAGTATTTT. Its protein product is CAWSLASDSTDTQYF.